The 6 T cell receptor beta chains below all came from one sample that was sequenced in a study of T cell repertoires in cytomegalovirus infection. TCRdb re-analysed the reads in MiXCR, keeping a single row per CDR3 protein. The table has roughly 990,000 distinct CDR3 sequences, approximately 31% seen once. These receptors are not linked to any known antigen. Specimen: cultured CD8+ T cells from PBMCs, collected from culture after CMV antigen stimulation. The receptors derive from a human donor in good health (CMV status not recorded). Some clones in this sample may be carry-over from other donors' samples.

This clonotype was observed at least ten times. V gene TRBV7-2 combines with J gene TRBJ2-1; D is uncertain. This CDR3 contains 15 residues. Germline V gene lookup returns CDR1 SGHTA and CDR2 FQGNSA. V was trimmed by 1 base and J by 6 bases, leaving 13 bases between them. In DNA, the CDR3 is TGTGCCAGCAGCTTAGTGGCCCGAGCCCTCAATGAGCAGTTCTTC. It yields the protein CASSLVARALNEQFF. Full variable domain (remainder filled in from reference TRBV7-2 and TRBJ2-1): GAGVSQSPSNKVTEKGKDVELRCDPISGHTALYWYRQSLGQGLEFLIYFQGNSAPDKSGLPSDRFSAERTGGSVSTLTIQRTQQEDSAVYLCASSLVARALNEQFFGPGTRLTVL.

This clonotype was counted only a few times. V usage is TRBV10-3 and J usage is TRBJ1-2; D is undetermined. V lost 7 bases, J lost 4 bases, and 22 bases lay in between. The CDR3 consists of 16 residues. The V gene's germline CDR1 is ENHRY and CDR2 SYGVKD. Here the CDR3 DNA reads TGTGCCATCAAATCAATCGGGCCAGGACCCGTCTATGGCTACACCTTC. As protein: CAIKSIGPGPVYGYTF.

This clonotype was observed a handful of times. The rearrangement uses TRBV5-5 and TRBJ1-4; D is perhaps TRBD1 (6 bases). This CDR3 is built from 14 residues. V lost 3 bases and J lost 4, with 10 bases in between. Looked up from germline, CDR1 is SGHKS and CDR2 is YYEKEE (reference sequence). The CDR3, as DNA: TGTGCCAGCAGCTACAGGGCGCTTAATGAAAAACTGTTTTTT. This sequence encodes CASSYRALNEKLFF.

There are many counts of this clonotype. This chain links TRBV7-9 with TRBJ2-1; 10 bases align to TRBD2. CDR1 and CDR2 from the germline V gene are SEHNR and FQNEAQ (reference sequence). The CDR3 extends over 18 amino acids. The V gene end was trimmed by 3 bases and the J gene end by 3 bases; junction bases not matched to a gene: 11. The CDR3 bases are TGTGCCAGCAGCTTCCCCAATCGACTAGCGGGCGACTACAATGAGCAGTTCTTC. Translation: CASSFPNRLAGDYNEQFF.

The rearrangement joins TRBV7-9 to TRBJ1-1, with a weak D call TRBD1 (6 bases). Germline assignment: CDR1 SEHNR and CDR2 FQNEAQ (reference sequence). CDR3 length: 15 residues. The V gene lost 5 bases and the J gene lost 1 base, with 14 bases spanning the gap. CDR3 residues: CASSRAGVSNTEAFF. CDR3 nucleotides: TGTGCCAGCAGCCGGGCAGGGGTCTCGAACACTGAAGCTTTCTTT.

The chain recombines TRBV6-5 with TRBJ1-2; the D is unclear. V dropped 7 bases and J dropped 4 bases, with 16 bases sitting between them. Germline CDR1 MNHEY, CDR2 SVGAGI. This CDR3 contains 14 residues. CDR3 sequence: CASIAMAGGYGYTF. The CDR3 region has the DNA TGTGCCAGCATCGCAATGGCAGGTGGCTATGGCTACACCTTC.